What follows are 18 T cell receptor beta chains derived from one specimen sequenced in a study of regulatory T cells in long-lasting Graves disease. CDR3 regions were amplified by Arm-PCR using iRepertoire HTBI primers to build TCR beta libraries. One entry per CDR3 protein, called by TCRdb with MiXCR from the multiplex PCR reads. Of under 500,000 distinct CDR3 sequences in the sample, about 20% were seen once. This sample's time point: persistent/refractory GD, antithyroid drugs over 5 years with positive TRAb. RNA from PBMCs was the source of the TCR library. This specimen was peripheral blood mononuclear cells (PBMCs), taken when the disease was refractory, from a patient treated with antithyroid drugs. The receptors come from a female donor with Graves disease.

The rearrangement uses TRBV5-1 and TRBJ1-1, with no clear D. The germline V and J ends were trimmed by 1 base and 1 base, with 11 bases remaining between them. CDR1 is SGHRS, CDR2 YFSETQ, per germline. This CDR3 has 15 residues. The CDR3 DNA sequence: TGCGCCAGCAGCTTGAATTCCCCAAGGAACACTGAAGCTTTCTTT. It is translated as CASSLNSPRNTEAFF.

This clonotype appeared many times. The V call is TRBV28, the J call TRBJ1-4; tentative D call: TRBD1 (6 bases). Germline V gene data show CDR1 as MDHEN and CDR2 as SYDVKM. The CDR3 runs to 12 residues. Trimming shortened V by 6 bases and J by 8 bases, and 10 bases separated the two germline ends. The CDR3 DNA reads TGTGCCAGCAGCTCAGGGGCGGAAAAACTGTTTTTT. Residues: CASSSGAEKLFF.

This clonotype was counted at least ten times. This chain joins TRBV3-1 and TRBJ2-7; 9 bases line up with TRBD2. The germline gives CDR1 LGHDT, CDR2 YNNKEL (reference sequence). This CDR3 has 14 residues. V gave up 5 bases and J gave up 2 bases; unmatched junction bases: 4. The CDR3 loop reads CASSGSGGAYEQYF. CDR3 coding DNA: TGTGCCAGCAGCGGTAGCGGGGGCGCCTACGAGCAGTACTTC.

At least ten counts were recorded for this clonotype. This chain uses TRBV6-1 with TRBJ1-5; D unclear. Trimming removed 4 bases from V and 0 bases from J, with 7 bases in between. Per germline, CDR1 MNHNS and CDR2 SASEGT. This CDR3 comprises 14 residues. Written as DNA, the CDR3 is TGTGCCAGCAGTGTGCCTAATAGCAATCAGCCCCAGCATTTT. Translated, it gives CASSVPNSNQPQHF.

The gene calls are TRBV5-4 and TRBJ2-7, with D perhaps matching TRBD1 (5 bases). Trimming shortened V by 4 bases and J by 3 bases, and 8 bases separated the two germline ends. The CDR3 covers 12 residues. The germline V gene encodes CDR1 SGHNT and CDR2 YYREEE (reference sequence). CDR3 region: CASSMQGYEQYF. CDR3 DNA sequence: TGTGCCAGCAGCATGCAGGGCTACGAGCAGTACTTC. The full variable domain, with the rest looked up from reference TRBV5-4 and TRBJ2-7, is ETGVTQSPTHLIKTRGQQVTLRCSSQSGHNTVSWYQQALGQGPQFIFQYYREEENGRGNFPPRFSGLQFPNYSSELNVNALELDDSALYLCASSMQGYEQYFGPGTRLTVT.

This clonotype was seen more than once but under ten times. J is TRBJ1-2 and V is TRBV7-8; no definite D call. Germline V gene sequence: CDR1 SGHVS, CDR2 FQNEAQ. V dropped 1 base and J dropped 4 bases, with 10 bases sitting between them. The CDR3 has 14 amino acids. This CDR3 is CASSLEGTSYGYTF. The CDR3 DNA is TGTGCCAGCAGCTTAGAAGGAACAAGCTATGGCTACACCTTC.

The gene calls are TRBV27 and TRBJ2-5; tentatively, D is TRBD1 (5 bases). The CDR3 covers 15 residues. CDR1 is MNHEY, CDR2 SMNVEV, per germline (reference sequence). Trimming cost V 5 bases and J 0 bases, with 13 bases left between them. CDR3 in DNA: TGTGCCAGCAGTCCAGGGATCCCGTACCAAGAGACCCAGTACTTC. Translating gives CASSPGIPYQETQYF.

This clonotype was counted between two and nine times. The chain joins TRBV5-5 to TRBJ2-7; D possibly matches TRBD1 or TRBD2 (5 bases each). CDR1 SGHKS and CDR2 YYEKEE come from the germline V gene (reference sequence). V lost 2 bases and J lost 6, with 18 bases in between. This CDR3 has 15 residues. This chain's CDR3 is CASSLSGLLTGEQYF. The CDR3, as DNA: TGTGCCAGCAGCTTAAGCGGACTCCTAACAGGCGAGCAGTACTTC.

The chain links TRBV3-1 to TRBJ1-4; TRBD1 agrees at 7 bases. CDR3 size: 16 residues. In germline, CDR1 is LGHDT, CDR2 YNNKEL (reference sequence). The junction had 12 bases not matched to a gene; V was cut back by 3 bases and J by 8 bases. The CDR3 loop is CASSQRGQGVGEKLFF. For the CDR3, the DNA is TGTGCCAGCAGCCAGCGAGGTCAGGGGGTCGGAGAAAAACTGTTTTTT.

In its sample, this clonotype was seen many times. V usage is TRBV3-1 and J usage is TRBJ2-7; D is undetermined. Germline-derived CDR1 and CDR2 are LGHDT and YNNKEL (reference sequence). The CDR3 extends over 15 amino acids. V lost 0 bases to trimming and J lost 0 bases, with 9 bases between them. CDR3 sequence (DNA): TGTGCCAGCAGCCAAGAAAGTATTAGCTCCTACGAGCAGTACTTC. It yields the protein CASSQESISSYEQYF.

This clonotype came up many times. The V and J genes are TRBV5-1 and TRBJ2-2; 11 nucleotides agree with TRBD2. Trimming took 4 bases from V and 7 from J; bases not matched to a gene: 6. The CDR3 covers 15 residues. Per germline, CDR1 SGHRS and CDR2 YFSETQ. CDR3 sequence: CASSPGLAVGGELFF. Written as DNA, the CDR3 is TGCGCCAGCAGCCCGGGACTAGCGGTGGGCGGGGAGCTGTTTTTT. Supplemented by reference TRBV5-1 and TRBJ2-2, the full variable domain reads KAGVTQTPRYLIKTRGQQVTLSCSPISGHRSVSWYQQTPGQGLQFLFEYFSETQRNKGNFPGRFSGRQFSNSRSEMNVSTLELGDSALYLCASSPGLAVGGELFFGEGSRLTVL.

This chain joins TRBV20-1 and TRBJ2-5, with 8 bases that match TRBD1. The CDR3 is 15 amino acids. V lost 5 bases and J lost 5; bases outside the gene matches: 13. Per the germline V gene, CDR1 is DFQATT and CDR2 is SNEGSKA (reference sequence). The CDR3 here is CSASSTGTGYETQYF. The CDR3 DNA reads as TGCAGTGCTTCAAGTACCGGGACAGGTTACGAGACCCAGTACTTC.

This clonotype has at least ten counts. This chain joins TRBV28 and TRBJ1-2; a weak D match, TRBD1 (6 bases). Germline CDR1 MDHEN, CDR2 SYDVKM. Trimming took 6 bases from V and 4 from J, leaving 18 bases between them. The CDR3 covers 15 residues. Here the CDR3 reads CASRSHGVGAYGYTF. For the CDR3, the DNA is TGTGCCAGCAGGTCGCATGGGGTGGGGGCCTATGGCTACACCTTC.

The chain employs TRBV6-1 and TRBJ2-3, with D uncertain. Germline CDR1 and CDR2: MNHNS and SASEGT. This CDR3 comprises 13 residues. V was cut by 7 bases and J by 0 bases, with 8 bases left in between. The CDR3 bases are TGTGCCAGCATTAAATATAGCACAGATACGCAGTATTTT. Amino acid sequence: CASIKYSTDTQYF.

This clonotype was counted at least ten times. V gene TRBV28 combines with J gene TRBJ2-5; no definite D call. V lost 7 bases and J lost 5, with 11 bases in between. Germline CDR1 and CDR2: MDHEN and SYDVKM. This CDR3 has 12 residues. The CDR3 DNA follows: TGTGCCAGCACCCTAGATACGGAGACCCAGTACTTC. Amino acid sequence: CASTLDTETQYF.

This clonotype was observed at least ten times. J is TRBJ1-4 and V is TRBV29-1; D is ambiguous. CDR3 length: 14 residues. V was pared by 6 bases and J by 5 bases, with 16 bases between. CDR1 is SQVTM, CDR2 ANQGSEA, per germline. The CDR3 sequence: CSVGQDGTNEKLFF. CDR3 coding DNA: TGCAGCGTAGGCCAAGACGGCACCAATGAAAAACTGTTTTTT.

The chain uses TRBV6-2 or TRBV6-3 and TRBJ2-2, with D possibly TRBD2 on 7 matching bases. Germline loops: CDR1 MNHEY, CDR2 SVGEGT. The V end was cut by 0 bases, the J end by 5 bases, with 19 bases between. This CDR3 is built from 18 residues. This chain's CDR3 is CASSYSTAGEGFTGELFF. The CDR3 region has the DNA TGTGCCAGCAGTTACTCGACGGCAGGGGAGGGCTTTACCGGGGAGCTGTTTTTT.

This clonotype was seen at least ten times. The gene calls are TRBV5-1 and TRBJ1-1; no reliable D call. The CDR3 extends over 14 amino acids. V shed 0 bases and J shed 3 bases, with 9 bases lying between them. Germline CDR1 reads SGHRS; CDR2 reads YFSETQ. CDR3 loop: CASSLGEWDTEAFF. CDR3 bases: TGCGCCAGCAGCTTGGGAGAGTGGGACACTGAAGCTTTCTTT.